The rows below give T cell receptor beta chains drawn from one sample of a study of cytomegalovirus exposure and HLA in healthy donors. TCRdb keeps only in-frame clones here, not all; method: immunoSEQ multiplex PCR. This sample has around 50,000 clones, with about 79% found just once. The sample comprised PBMCs. Receptors were obtained from a man in his forties or fifties in good health and CMV-seronegative. CDR3s include the opening cysteine and the closing phenylalanine or tryptophan.

TRBJ2-4 TRBV6-5 CASSYSLAKNIQYF
TRBJ1-5 TRBV7-6 CASSLYEDQPQHF
TRBJ1-3 TRBV4-3 CASSPWAGSGNTIYF
TRBJ2-5 TRBV30 CAWSRGTETQYF
TRBJ2-1 TRBV9 CASSTPGQYNEQFF
TRBJ1-4 TRBV30 CAWSLGGMTELFF
TRBJ1-2 TRBV5-8 CASSPTGGRGYTF
TRBJ2-1 TRBV9 CASSVGPGSGKSSYNEQFF
TRBJ1-2 TRBV5-1 CASSLAGNIYGYTF
TRBJ2-3 TRBV5-1 CASSRPTGTVFGTDTQYF
TRBJ2-5 TRBV10-3 CAISESAITGDAKETQYF
TRBJ1-1 TRBV19 CASSTGTVGTEAFF
TRBJ2-7 TRBV5-1 CASSSRGQGIFYEQYF
TRBJ2-7 TRBV7-2 CASSLRSGQSSYEQYF
TRBJ1-3 TRBV5-6 CASSYSSGNTIYF
TRBJ2-3 TRBV5-1 CASSPYTGVRDTDTQYF
TRBJ1-4 TRBV4-3 CASSQDPGTGGEKLFF
TRBJ2-5 TRBV5-1 CASSLAPETQYF
TRBJ1-5 TRBV4-3 CASSQDIDWPQHF
TRBJ1-2 TRBV23-1 CASSQSGTTYGYTF
TRBJ2-3 TRBV5-6 CASIRRGGPTDTQYF
TRBJ2-3 TRBV4-3 CASSQAHGLAGITDTQYF
TRBJ2-3 TRBV7-6 CASSPQTGQDTQYF
TRBJ2-2 TRBV5-4 CASSRRQNTGELFF
TRBJ1-1 TRBV30 CAWSVSHLNTEAFF
TRBJ1-5 TRBV6-1 CASSEDRSNQPQHF
TRBJ1-6 TRBV6-6 CASSYGVAYSPLHF
TRBJ1-1 TRBV10-1 CASSESREVTEAFF
TRBJ1-6 TRBV18 CASSPTESSYNSPLHF
TRBJ1-4 TRBV14 CASSQDTGAATNEKLFF
TRBJ1-1 TRBV9 CASSGGVSTEAFF
TRBJ1-4 TRBV5-4 CASSLSPRQVNEKLFF
TRBJ1-4 TRBV28 CASSFREKLFF
TRBJ2-2 TRBV6-5 CASSKPLGGTGELFF
TRBJ2-5 TRBV19 CASSRQGLGETQYF
TRBJ2-3 TRBV10-1 CASSDQTSGSTDTQYF
TRBJ1-4 TRBV4-1 CASSPGQGAEEKLFF
TRBJ2-5 TRBV2 CASSMERGGPETQYF
TRBJ1-2 TRBV6-6 CASSYRSQGYYGYTF
TRBJ2-5 TRBV5-4 CASSPRQGAFETQYF
TRBJ2-5 TRBV2 CASSGPGTQETQYF
TRBJ1-6 TRBV2 CASTSNSNKPLHF